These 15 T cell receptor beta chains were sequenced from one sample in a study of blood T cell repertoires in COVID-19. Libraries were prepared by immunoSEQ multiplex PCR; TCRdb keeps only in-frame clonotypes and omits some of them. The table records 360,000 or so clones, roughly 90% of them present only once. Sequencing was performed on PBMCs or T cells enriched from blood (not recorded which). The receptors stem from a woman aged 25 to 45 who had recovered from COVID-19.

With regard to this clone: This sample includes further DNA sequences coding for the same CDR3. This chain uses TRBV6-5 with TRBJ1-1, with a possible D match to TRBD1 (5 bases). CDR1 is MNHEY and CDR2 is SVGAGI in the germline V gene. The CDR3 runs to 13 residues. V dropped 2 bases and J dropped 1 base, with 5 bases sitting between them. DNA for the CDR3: TGTGCCAGCAGTTACAGGGGGAACACTGAAGCTTTCTTT. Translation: CASSYRGNTEAFF.

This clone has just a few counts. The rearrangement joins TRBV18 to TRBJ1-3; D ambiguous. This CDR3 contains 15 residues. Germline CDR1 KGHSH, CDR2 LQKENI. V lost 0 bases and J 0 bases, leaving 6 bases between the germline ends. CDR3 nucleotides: TGTGCCAGCTCACCACCAGCCAACTCTGGAAACACCATATATTTT. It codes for CASSPPANSGNTIYF.

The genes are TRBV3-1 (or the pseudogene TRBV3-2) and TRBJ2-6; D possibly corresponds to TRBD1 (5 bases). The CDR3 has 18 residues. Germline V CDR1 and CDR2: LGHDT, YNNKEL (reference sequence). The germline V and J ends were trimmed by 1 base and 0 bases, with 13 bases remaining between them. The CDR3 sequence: CASSQVARVNSGANVLTF. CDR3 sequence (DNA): TGTGCCAGCAGCCAAGTTGCCAGGGTGAACTCTGGGGCCAACGTCCTGACTTTC.

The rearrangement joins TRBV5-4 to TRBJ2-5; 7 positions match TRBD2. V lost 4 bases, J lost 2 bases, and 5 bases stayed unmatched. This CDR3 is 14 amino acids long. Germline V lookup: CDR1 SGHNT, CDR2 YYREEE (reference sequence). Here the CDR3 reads CASSRDYGQETQYF. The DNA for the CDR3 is TGTGCCAGCAGCCGGGACTATGGGCAAGAGACCCAGTACTTC.

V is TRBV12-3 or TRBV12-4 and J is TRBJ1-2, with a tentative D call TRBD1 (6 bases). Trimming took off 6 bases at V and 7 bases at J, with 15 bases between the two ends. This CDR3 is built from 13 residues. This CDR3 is CASRPGAGVGYTF. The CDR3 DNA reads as TGTGCCAGCAGGCCAGGTGCAGGGGTTGGCTACACCTTC.

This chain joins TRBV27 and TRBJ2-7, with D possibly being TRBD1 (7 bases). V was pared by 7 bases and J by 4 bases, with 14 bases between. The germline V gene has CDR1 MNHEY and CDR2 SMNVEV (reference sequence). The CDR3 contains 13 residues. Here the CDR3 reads CASKGAGGYEQYF. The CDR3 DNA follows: TGTGCCAGCAAGGGCGCAGGGGGGTACGAGCAGTACTTC.

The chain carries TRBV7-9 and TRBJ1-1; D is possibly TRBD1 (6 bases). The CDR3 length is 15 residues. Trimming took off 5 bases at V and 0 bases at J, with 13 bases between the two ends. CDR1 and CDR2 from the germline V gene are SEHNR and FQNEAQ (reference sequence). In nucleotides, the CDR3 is TGTGCCAGCAGCCCCGGGACAACCATGAACACTGAAGCTTTCTTT. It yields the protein CASSPGTTMNTEAFF.

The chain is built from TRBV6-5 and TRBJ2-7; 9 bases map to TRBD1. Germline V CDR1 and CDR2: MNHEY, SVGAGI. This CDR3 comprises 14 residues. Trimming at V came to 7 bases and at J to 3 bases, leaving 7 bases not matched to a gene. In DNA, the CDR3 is TGTGCCAGCACCAAACAGGGGGCTGTCTACGAGCAGTACTTC. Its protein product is CASTKQGAVYEQYF.

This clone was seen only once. The CDR3 reads CAISLLPVNYGYTF. The CDR3 coding sequence is TGTGCCATCAGCCTCTTGCCAGTCAACTATGGCTACACCTTC. The genes are TRBV10-3 and TRBJ1-2; D uncertain. This CDR3 region has 14 residues. Germline values: CDR1 ENHRY, CDR2 SYGVKD. The germline V and J ends were trimmed by 6 bases and 2 bases, with 13 bases remaining between them.

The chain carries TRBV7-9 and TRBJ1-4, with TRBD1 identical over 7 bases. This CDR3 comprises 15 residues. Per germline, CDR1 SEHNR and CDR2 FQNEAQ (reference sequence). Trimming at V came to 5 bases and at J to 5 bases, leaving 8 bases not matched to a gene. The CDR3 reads CASSARTGDNEKLFF. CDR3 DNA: TGTGCCAGCAGCGCCCGGACAGGCGACAATGAAAAACTGTTTTTT.

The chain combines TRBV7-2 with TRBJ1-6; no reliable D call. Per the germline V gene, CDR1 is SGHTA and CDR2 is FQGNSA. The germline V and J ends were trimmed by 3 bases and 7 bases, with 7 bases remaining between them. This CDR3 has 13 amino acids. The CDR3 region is CASSLAGNSPLHF. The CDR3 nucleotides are TGTGCCAGCAGCTTGGCAGGAAATTCACCCCTCCACTTT.

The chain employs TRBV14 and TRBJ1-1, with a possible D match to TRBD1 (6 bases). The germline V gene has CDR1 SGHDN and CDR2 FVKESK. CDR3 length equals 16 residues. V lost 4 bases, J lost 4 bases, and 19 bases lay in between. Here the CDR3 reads CASSPKGRGSGTEAFF. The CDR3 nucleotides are TGTGCCAGCAGCCCCAAAGGTAGGGGGTCGGGCACTGAAGCTTTCTTT.

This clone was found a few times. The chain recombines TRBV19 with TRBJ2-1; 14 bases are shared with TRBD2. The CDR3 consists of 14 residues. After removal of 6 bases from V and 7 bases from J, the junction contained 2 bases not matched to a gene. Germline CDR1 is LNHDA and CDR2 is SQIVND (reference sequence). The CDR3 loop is CASRGTSGGNEQFF. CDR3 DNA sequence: TGTGCCAGTAGGGGGACTAGCGGGGGTAATGAGCAGTTCTTC.

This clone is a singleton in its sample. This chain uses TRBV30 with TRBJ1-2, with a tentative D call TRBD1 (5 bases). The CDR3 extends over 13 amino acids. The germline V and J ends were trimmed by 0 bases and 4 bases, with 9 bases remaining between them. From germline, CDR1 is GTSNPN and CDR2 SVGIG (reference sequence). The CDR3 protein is CAWSVGAIYGYTF. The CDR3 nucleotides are TGTGCCTGGAGTGTAGGGGCCATCTATGGCTACACCTTC.

This chain's CDR3 is CASSTRGRLGGVAFF. CDR3 DNA: TGTGCCAGCAGCACCCGGGGAAGGTTGGGAGGAGTGGCTTTCTTT. The chain links TRBV9 to TRBJ1-1; no clear D gene. Trimming stripped 4 bases from V and 11 bases from J, with 24 bases between. Germline V gives CDR1 SGDLS, CDR2 YYNGEE. This CDR3 has 15 residues.